One and the same sample provided the 29 T cell receptor beta chains below, sequenced in a study of blood T cell repertoires in COVID-19. Sequencing used immunoSEQ multiplex PCR; TCRdb keeps in-frame clones, though not all of them. The table records 150,000 or so clones, 87% of them present only once. Sequences were obtained from peripheral blood. The receptors stem from a woman between 50 and 59 years old with acute or convalescent COVID-19.

The V gene is TRBV27, the J gene TRBJ1-1; D is possibly TRBD1 (6 bases). Trimming removed 2 bases at V and 2 bases at J, with 9 bases between. Germline V lookup: CDR1 MNHEY, CDR2 SMNVEV (reference sequence). CDR3 length: 14 amino acids. CDR3 residues: CASSLRGHNTEAFF. In nucleotides, the CDR3 is TGTGCCAGCAGTTTAAGGGGACATAACACTGAAGCTTTCTTT.

This clone was counted a single time. The chain recombines TRBV19 with TRBJ2-1, with 8 nucleotides matching TRBD2. The germline CDR1 and CDR2 sequences are LNHDA and SQIVND (reference sequence). This CDR3 is built from 16 residues. Trimming took 3 bases from V and 7 from J; bases not matched to a gene: 11. CDR3 loop: CASSIYSGGPGNEQFF. The CDR3, as DNA: TGTGCCAGTAGTATCTATTCGGGAGGGCCGGGAAATGAGCAGTTCTTC. Drawing the rest from reference TRBV19 and TRBJ2-1, the complete variable domain is DGGITQSPKYLFRKEGQNVTLSCEQNLNHDAMYWYRQDPGQGLRLIYYSQIVNDFQKGDIAEGYSVSREKKESFPLTVTSAQKNPTAFYLCASSIYSGGPGNEQFFGPGTRLTVL.

The V gene is TRBV30, the J gene TRBJ1-5; 9 bases are shared with TRBD1. J gave up 4 bases and V 4 bases, and 2 bases lay outside the gene matches. CDR1 and CDR2 from the germline V gene are GTSNPN and SVGIG (reference sequence). The CDR3 spans 13 residues. The CDR3 here is CAWNGQGNQPQHF. CDR3 DNA sequence: TGTGCCTGGAACGGACAGGGGAATCAGCCCCAGCATTTT. Together with reference TRBV30 and TRBJ1-5, the CDR3 gives the full variable domain: SQTIHQWPATLVQPVGSPLSLECTVEGTSNPNLYWYRQAAGRGLQLLFYSVGIGQISSEVPQNLSASRPQDRQFILSSKKLLLSDSGFYLCAWNGQGNQPQHFGDGTRLSIL.

V gene TRBV18 combines with J gene TRBJ2-2; D not resolved. The CDR3 is 17 residues long. The V end was cut by 3 bases, the J end by 1 base, with 15 bases between. Looked up from germline, CDR1 is KGHSH and CDR2 is LQKENI. The CDR3 region has the DNA TGTGCCAGCTCACCGCTCGAAAGTCCTAAGAACACCGGGGAGCTGTTTTTT. It is translated as CASSPLESPKNTGELFF. The full variable domain, its missing parts supplied by reference TRBV18 and TRBJ2-2, is NAGVMQNPRHLVRRRGQEARLRCSPMKGHSHVYWYRQLPEEGLKFMVYLQKENIIDESGMPKERFSAEFPKEGPSILRIQQVVRGDSAAYFCASSPLESPKNTGELFFGEGSRLTVL.

The V call is TRBV11-3, the J call TRBJ1-3; a possible D gene is TRBD1 (6 bases). Germline-derived CDR1 and CDR2 are SGHNT and YENEEA. The V end was cut by 1 base, the J end by 0 bases, with 10 bases between. This CDR3 is built from 16 residues. CDR3 DNA sequence: TGTGCCAGCAGCTTAGCCGCAGGGGACTCTGGAAACACCATATATTTT. Translating it yields CASSLAAGDSGNTIYF.

This clone was observed a handful of times. The chain uses TRBV13 and TRBJ1-5; TRBD1 matches 12 bases. The CDR3 length is 15 residues. Per germline, CDR1 PRHDT and CDR2 FYEKMQ (reference sequence). With V trimmed by 5 bases and J by 6 bases, 5 bases remained unmatched. CDR3 residues: CASSRRDRGPQPQHF. The DNA for the CDR3 is TGTGCCAGCAGCCGCCGGGACAGGGGGCCTCAGCCCCAGCATTTT.

The chain couples TRBV12-5 to TRBJ1-5, with D possibly being TRBD1 (6 bases). Germline V gene lookup returns CDR1 LGHNT and CDR2 FRNRAP. V lost 6 bases to trimming and J lost 7 bases, with 13 bases between them. There are 13 residues in the CDR3. CDR3 region: CASGLEGGQPQHF. The CDR3 DNA reads TGTGCTAGTGGCCTCGAGGGGGGGCAGCCCCAGCATTTT.

The chain couples TRBV5-4 to TRBJ1-1; possible D gene TRBD1, 6 bases. Germline V CDR1 and CDR2: SGHNT, YYREEE (reference sequence). V was pared by 4 bases and J by 1 base, with 14 bases between. This CDR3 has 15 residues. CDR3 residues: CASSTSQGANTEAFF. In DNA, the CDR3 is TGTGCCAGCAGCACCTCACAGGGTGCGAACACTGAAGCTTTCTTT.

V gene TRBV6-5 combines with J gene TRBJ1-2, with 7 bases matching TRBD1. J lost 5 bases, V lost 5 bases, and 8 bases had no gene match. The CDR3 has 14 amino acids. The germline gives CDR1 MNHEY, CDR2 SVGAGI. In DNA, the CDR3 is TGTGCCAGCAGTCCCCGGGACAGTGAATATGGCTACACCTTC. Residues: CASSPRDSEYGYTF.

J is TRBJ2-7 and V is TRBV5-5; D gene uncertain. Germline V gene sequence: CDR1 SGHKS, CDR2 YYEKEE (reference sequence). The V and J ends lost 2 bases and 3 bases respectively, with 6 bases between them. This CDR3 spans 12 amino acids. The CDR3 nucleotides are TGTGCCAGCAGCTTTCTTCTCTACGAGCAGTACTTC. This translates into CASSFLLYEQYF.

The chain recombines TRBV6-5 with TRBJ2-1; TRBD2 matches 8 bases. Losses at the gene ends were 5 bases for V and 7 bases for J; bases not matched to a gene: 4. Germline CDR1 MNHEY, CDR2 SVGAGI. CDR3 length equals 13 residues. This chain's CDR3 is CASSPTSANEQFF. Here the CDR3 DNA reads TGTGCCAGCAGTCCGACTAGCGCTAATGAGCAGTTCTTC.

The chain uses TRBV5-1 and TRBJ1-1; D is ambiguous. Per germline, CDR1 SGHRS and CDR2 YFSETQ. The CDR3 covers 17 residues. V was trimmed by 1 base and J by 0 bases, leaving 16 bases between them. CDR3 nucleotides: TGCGCCAGCAGCTTGATTAATATGGGGAGCTTGAACACTGAAGCTTTCTTT. Translating it yields CASSLINMGSLNTEAFF.

The gene calls are TRBV10-2 and TRBJ1-3; TRBD1 might be the D (5 bases). The CDR3 loop spans 14 amino acids. Germline loops: CDR1 WSHSY, CDR2 SAAADI. Trimming cost V 7 bases and J 2 bases, with 12 bases left between them. The CDR3 here is CASTSTETGNTIYF. The DNA for the CDR3 is TGCGCCAGCACTTCGACAGAGACTGGAAACACCATATATTTT.

The genes are TRBV10-2 and TRBJ2-6, with 10 nucleotides matching TRBD2. CDR3 length: 19 amino acids. Germline values: CDR1 WSHSY, CDR2 SAAADI. J gave up 0 bases and V 6 bases, and 11 bases lay outside the gene matches. The CDR3 nucleotides read TGCGCCAGCAGACACCCAGCTAGCGGGGGTTTCTCTGGGGCCAACGTCCTGACTTTC. As protein: CASRHPASGGFSGANVLTF.

The CDR3 reads CASSLVDGAVGYTF. The CDR3 DNA follows: TGTGCCAGCAGCTTAGTAGACGGAGCAGTGGGCTACACCTTC. This sequence joins TRBV11-2 and TRBJ1-2; no clear D. The CDR3 is 14 residues long. Trimming shortened V by 1 base and J by 8 bases, and 14 bases separated the two germline ends. Germline-derived CDR1 and CDR2 are SGHAT and FQNNGV.

V usage is TRBV11-3 and J usage is TRBJ1-1; no firm D call. The CDR3 spans 11 residues. The germline CDR1 and CDR2 sequences are SGHNT and YENEEA. V was cut by 4 bases and J by 3 bases, with 3 bases left in between. In DNA, the CDR3 is TGTGCCAGCAGCTCAGACACTGAAGCTTTCTTT. As protein: CASSSDTEAFF.

This chain links TRBV29-1 with TRBJ2-7, with a possible D match to TRBD2 (5 bases). Trimming stripped 4 bases from V and 2 bases from J, with 6 bases between. From germline, CDR1 is SQVTM and CDR2 ANQGSEA. The CDR3 has 11 amino acids. The CDR3 DNA reads as TGCAGCGTTGGGGGAGCCTACGAGCAGTACTTC. This codes for CSVGGAYEQYF.

V is TRBV12-5 and J is TRBJ1-2, with D perhaps matching TRBD1 (6 bases). This CDR3 comprises 14 residues. CDR1 is LGHNT, CDR2 FRNRAP, per germline. Trimming took 6 bases from V and 8 from J, leaving 19 bases between them. The CDR3 reads CASGETGYGSGYTF. DNA of the CDR3: TGTGCTAGTGGCGAAACAGGGTATGGCTCGGGCTACACCTTC.

In its sample, this clone was seen once. The genes are TRBV7-2 and TRBJ1-5; unclear D gene. CDR3 size: 16 residues. V was pared by 2 bases and J by 0 bases, with 11 bases between. Germline assignment: CDR1 SGHTA and CDR2 FQGNSA. Here the CDR3 reads CASSLSAGPSNQPQHF. In nucleotides, the CDR3 is TGTGCCAGCAGCTTATCCGCAGGTCCTAGCAATCAGCCCCAGCATTTT.

The chain recombines TRBV3-1 (or the pseudogene TRBV3-2) with TRBJ2-7; 7 positions match TRBD2. CDR3 length: 18 amino acids. Trimming at V came to 6 bases and at J to 3 bases, leaving 20 bases not matched to a gene. Germline V gene data show CDR1 as LGHDT and CDR2 as YNNKEL (reference sequence). DNA for the CDR3: TGTGCCAGCAGGCGACATTTATCTAACGGGAGGACCTTCTACGAGCAGTACTTC. Its protein is CASRRHLSNGRTFYEQYF.

This chain uses TRBV6-6 with TRBJ2-3; 11 bases match TRBD2. CDR3 length equals 15 residues. Germline CDR1 reads MNHNY; CDR2 reads SVGAGI (reference sequence). With V trimmed by 8 bases and J by 2 bases, 6 bases remained unmatched. The CDR3, as DNA: TGTGCCAGCGGACTAGCGGGCATATTCACAGATACGCAGTATTTT. This gives the protein CASGLAGIFTDTQYF.

This chain links TRBV5-6 with TRBJ1-6, with 7 bases fitting TRBD1. J lost 0 bases, V lost 0 bases, and 6 bases had no gene match. CDR1 is SGHDT, CDR2 YYEEEE, per germline. This CDR3 region has 18 residues. Here the CDR3 DNA reads TGTGCCAGCAGCTTGGCCAAGGGGGCCGACTCCTATAATTCACCCCTCCACTTT. It translates to CASSLAKGADSYNSPLHF.

The V call is TRBV6-2 or TRBV6-3, the J call TRBJ2-7; D remains ambiguous. This CDR3 has 14 residues. V dropped 4 bases and J dropped 3 bases, with 13 bases sitting between them. Germline CDR1 is MNHEY and CDR2 is SVGEGT. The CDR3 spells CASSFMTTDYEQYF. The CDR3 nucleotides are TGTGCCAGCAGTTTCATGACAACAGACTACGAGCAGTACTTC.

The chain links TRBV4-3 to TRBJ1-2, with 8 bases identical to TRBD1. The CDR3 contains 17 residues. Germline CDR1 reads LGHNA; CDR2 reads YSLEER. J was trimmed by 0 bases and V by 0 bases; bases with no gene match: 6. In DNA form, the CDR3 reads TGCGCCAGCAGCCAAGATTGGGACAGGCGTCCTAACTATGGCTACACCTTC. The encoded protein is CASSQDWDRRPNYGYTF.

The V gene is TRBV6-5, the J gene TRBJ2-7; tentative D call: TRBD2 (5 bases). There are 16 residues in the CDR3. Trimming stripped 2 bases from V and 1 base from J, with 15 bases between. CDR1 is MNHEY, CDR2 SVGAGI, per germline. The CDR3 is CASSYAGLTLSYEQYF. CDR3 DNA sequence: TGTGCCAGCAGTTACGCCGGACTTACACTTTCCTACGAGCAGTACTTC.

The rearrangement joins TRBV6-6 to TRBJ2-4; perhaps TRBD2 as D (6 bases). The CDR3 consists of 16 residues. Per germline, CDR1 MNHNY and CDR2 SVGAGI (reference sequence). The V gene lost 2 bases and the J gene lost 0 bases, with 11 bases spanning the gap. The CDR3 sequence is CASSYGGSGAKNIQYF. The DNA of the CDR3 is TGTGCCAGCAGTTACGGGGGGTCGGGAGCCAAAAACATTCAGTACTTC.

J is TRBJ2-7 and V is TRBV19, with D maybe TRBD1 (6 bases). Germline V gene data show CDR1 as LNHDA and CDR2 as SQIVND (reference sequence). The CDR3 runs 13 residues. V gave up 3 bases and J gave up 2 bases, with 8 bases separating them. The DNA of the CDR3 is TGTGCCAGTAGTATCGCAGGGGCCTACGAGCAGTACTTC. Translated, it gives CASSIAGAYEQYF.

The genes are TRBV11-3 and TRBJ2-7, with D possibly matching TRBD1 (6 bases). The CDR3 covers 13 residues. Germline CDR1 SGHNT, CDR2 YENEEA. V shed 2 bases and J shed 6 bases, with 11 bases lying between them. The CDR3 bases are TGTGCCAGCAGCTTATTACAGGGCGGCGAGCAGTACTTC. This sequence encodes CASSLLQGGEQYF.

The gene calls are TRBV24-1 and TRBJ1-5, with D uncertain. The CDR3 covers 15 residues. Per germline, CDR1 KGHDR and CDR2 SFDVKD. Trimming removed 4 bases at V and 0 bases at J, with 9 bases between. CDR3 coding DNA: TGTGCCACCAGTGACATCGGAGGTAGCAATCAGCCCCAGCATTTT. It encodes CATSDIGGSNQPQHF.